The clone carrying this TCR beta chain was counted only a few times. Using its own MiXCR run on the RACE reads, TCRdb lists one record per CDR3 protein. The data contain tens of thousands of distinct CDR3 sequences, roughly 9.5% of them singletons. The data derive from a study of human T cells and chemical hapten exposure. Time point described: patch test 3, about 24 weeks after DPC sensitization. The treatment is: therapeutic diphenylcyclopropenone sensitization with weekly scalp DPC. V dropped 5 bases and J dropped 3 bases, with 21 bases sitting between them. Germline V gene data show CDR1 as PRHDT and CDR2 as FYEKMQ (reference sequence). This CDR3 has 17 residues.

Specimen: whole blood, collected in connection with sensitization to the hapten diphenylcyclopropenone (DPC). The clonotype was recovered from a woman between 40 and 50 years old with alopecia areata. Some clones in this sample may be carry-over from other donors' samples. V is TRBV13 and J is TRBJ2-3; possibly TRBD2 for D (7 bases). CDR3 in amino acids: CASSAPWGGGETDTQYF. The DNA for the CDR3 is TGTGCCAGCAGCGCCCCTTGGGGAGGGGGTGAAACAGATACGCAGTATTTT.